This TCR beta chain was captured by sequencing in a study of graft-versus-host responses after intestinal transplantation. Study-wide context: The recipients all started with anti-thymocyte globulin induction and then took tacrolimus and steroids for about 3 years.

Per germline, CDR1 MNHNS and CDR2 SASEGT. With V trimmed by 10 bases and J by 8 bases, 9 bases remained unmatched. The CDR3 runs 12 residues. As regards this clone: Its matching antigen is unknown.

TCRdb's table, derived via immunoSEQ multiplex PCR, lists solely in-frame clones and lacks some. Among around 100,000 clones listed, 93% were seen once. The V call is TRBV6-1, the J call TRBJ1-1; 8 bases align to TRBD1. This clonotype was sampled from a human donor who received an intestinal transplant. This material consisted of unstimulated CD8+ T cells sorted from spleen or lymph node cells, taken before intestinal transplant. In DNA, the CDR3 is TGTGCCACCAGGGACAGGCGGATCGAAGCTTTCTTT. Translating gives CATRDRRIEAFF.